Following are 29 T cell receptor beta chains from one sample sequenced in a study of cytomegalovirus exposure and HLA in healthy donors. Both 60 Vbeta primers and 13 Jbeta primers went into the PCR. Generated by immunoSEQ multiplex PCR, the TCRdb table keeps only in-frame clones and is missing some. The data hold roughly 190,000 clones, with around 87% observed a single time. Sequencing was carried out using PBMCs. The receptors come from a boy aged 2 to 10 in good health and CMV-seronegative.

The V gene is TRBV30, the J gene TRBJ2-7; D possibly corresponds to TRBD1 (5 bases). The germline CDR1 and CDR2 sequences are GTSNPN and SVGIG (reference sequence). The CDR3 consists of 14 residues. Between the trimmed V and J ends, which lost 0 bases and 7 bases, there was a span of 16 bases. CDR3: CAWSVQGGAGEQYF. The CDR3 DNA sequence: TGTGCCTGGAGTGTACAAGGTGGGGCCGGGGAGCAGTACTTC. Using reference TRBV30 and TRBJ2-7 for the parts outside the CDR3, the full variable domain is SQTIHQWPATLVQPVGSPLSLECTVEGTSNPNLYWYRQAAGRGLQLLFYSVGIGQISSEVPQNLSASRPQDRQFILSSKKLLLSDSGFYLCAWSVQGGAGEQYFGPGTRLTVT.

The rearrangement uses TRBV9 and TRBJ2-7; 8 positions agree with TRBD1. Trimming cost V 3 bases and J 1 base; bases outside gene matches: 3. The CDR3 runs 14 residues. The germline V gene encodes CDR1 SGDLS and CDR2 YYNGEE. The CDR3 loop is CASSARQGSYEQYF. The CDR3 coding sequence is TGTGCCAGCAGCGCTCGACAGGGGTCCTACGAGCAGTACTTC. The full variable domain, its missing parts supplied by reference TRBV9 and TRBJ2-7, is DSGVTQTPKHLITATGQRVTLRCSPRSGDLSVYWYQQSLDQGLQFLIQYYNGEERAKGNILERFSAQQFPDLHSELNLSSLELGDSALYFCASSARQGSYEQYFGPGTRLTVT.

The rearrangement joins TRBV13 to TRBJ2-7; 8 bases align to TRBD2. Germline V CDR1 and CDR2: PRHDT, FYEKMQ (reference sequence). Trimming took 3 bases from V and 12 from J; bases not matched to a gene: 7. The CDR3 loop spans 12 amino acids. Written as DNA, the CDR3 is TGTGCCAGCAGCTTCGGGATAGCGGGACCGTACTTC. This codes for CASSFGIAGPYF.

This clone was seen a single time. V gene TRBV7-2 combines with J gene TRBJ2-3; 9 bases are a match to TRBD1. Per the germline V gene, CDR1 is SGHTA and CDR2 is FQGNSA. The junction had 11 bases not matched to a gene; V was cut back by 6 bases and J by 4 bases. The CDR3 covers 16 residues. Here the CDR3 reads CASRLAGTGSADTQYF. The CDR3 DNA is TGTGCCAGCAGATTGGCCGGGACAGGGAGCGCAGATACGCAGTATTTT.

This chain uses TRBV9 with TRBJ2-5; 8 bases line up with TRBD2. V lost 4 bases to trimming and J lost 4 bases; unmatched junction nucleotides: 9. The CDR3 sequence is 15 residues long. CDR1 is SGDLS, CDR2 YYNGEE, per germline. DNA for the CDR3: TGTGCCAGCAGCCCCCTAGCGGGCCTAAGAGAGACCCAGTACTTC. Translating it yields CASSPLAGLRETQYF.

Written as DNA, the CDR3 is TGTGCCAGCAGCCGATCGCCGGACAGGGGAGAGGCTTTCTTT. Protein: CASSRSPDRGEAFF. The V and J genes are TRBV5-4 and TRBJ1-1, with 9 nucleotides matching TRBD1. There are 14 residues in the CDR3. The V gene's germline CDR1 is SGHNT and CDR2 YYREEE (reference sequence). The V gene end was trimmed by 4 bases and the J gene end by 11 bases; junction bases not matched to a gene: 12.

V usage is TRBV19 and J usage is TRBJ2-2; the match to TRBD1 covers 7 bases. The CDR3 is made up of 14 amino acids. The trim removed 9 bases at V and 1 base at J, leaving 5 bases unmatched. Germline loops: CDR1 LNHDA, CDR2 SQIVND (reference sequence). In nucleotides, the CDR3 is TGTGCCAGCCGGGACAGCCGGAACACCGGGGAGCTGTTTTTT. Protein product: CASRDSRNTGELFF.

This clone was counted once. The chain employs TRBV19 and TRBJ1-1; D call uncertain. Per the germline V gene, CDR1 is LNHDA and CDR2 is SQIVND (reference sequence). CDR3 length: 13 residues. V was pared by 1 base and J by 4 bases, with 7 bases between. CDR3 coding DNA: TGTGCCAGTAGTATAGTGCCCAGCACTGAAGCTTTCTTT. As protein: CASSIVPSTEAFF.

V usage is TRBV10-1 and J usage is TRBJ2-7, with 7 positions matching TRBD1. The CDR3 spans 14 residues. Germline CDR1 and CDR2: WNHNN and SYGVQD (reference sequence). J lost 3 bases, V lost 6 bases, and 8 bases had no gene match. The CDR3 here is CASSATGEDYEQYF. Here the CDR3 DNA reads TGCGCCAGCAGCGCCACAGGGGAAGACTACGAGCAGTACTTC.

The chain employs TRBV30 and TRBJ1-6; 9 nucleotides match TRBD1. Trimming took 8 bases from V and 3 from J; bases not matched to a gene: 5. The CDR3 has 14 residues. The germline V gene has CDR1 GTSNPN and CDR2 SVGIG (reference sequence). The CDR3 is CARMDRGYNSPLHF. CDR3 DNA: TGTGCCCGGATGGACAGGGGCTATAATTCACCCCTCCACTTT.

The chain carries TRBV4-2 and TRBJ2-1; 9 bases fit TRBD1. The length of the CDR3 is 16 residues. Germline loops: CDR1 LGHNA, CDR2 YNFKEQ. The V and J ends lost 0 bases and 1 base, in that order; junction bases with no gene match: 1. The DNA of the CDR3 is TGTGCCAGCAGCCAAGATGGACAGGGGTCCTACAATGAGCAGTTCTTC. Its protein is CASSQDGQGSYNEQFF.

The chain carries TRBV19 and TRBJ1-1, with D possibly being TRBD1 (6 bases). Germline CDR1 is LNHDA and CDR2 is SQIVND (reference sequence). This CDR3 has 14 residues. Trimming stripped 4 bases from V and 9 bases from J, with 18 bases between. This chain's CDR3 is CASSTRGQPAKAFF. In DNA form, the CDR3 reads TGTGCCAGTAGTACTCGTGGACAGCCGGCGAAAGCTTTCTTT.

The V call is TRBV9, the J call TRBJ2-5, with TRBD2 matching over 9 bases. Trimming removed 7 bases from V and 4 bases from J; junction bases left unmatched: 14. This CDR3 has 16 residues. The germline V gene has CDR1 SGDLS and CDR2 YYNGEE. CDR3 in DNA: TGTGCCAGCGCGGGGGCGGGGGGGCCGATCGGAGAGACCCAGTACTTC. Amino acid sequence: CASAGAGGPIGETQYF.

V usage is TRBV7-3 and J usage is TRBJ2-5; D may be TRBD1 (7 bases). The CDR3 has 15 residues. Germline CDR1 reads SGHTA; CDR2 reads FQGTGA. V gave up 2 bases and J gave up 2 bases, with 12 bases separating them. Here the CDR3 reads CASSLWAGGQETQYF. DNA of the CDR3: TGTGCCAGCAGCTTATGGGCAGGGGGGCAAGAGACCCAGTACTTC.

The genes are TRBV28 and TRBJ2-7; no clear D. Per germline, CDR1 MDHEN and CDR2 SYDVKM. V lost 3 bases to trimming and J lost 0 bases, with 15 bases between them. The CDR3 length is 16 residues. The CDR3 region is CASSFRPTIISYEQYF. The CDR3 region has the DNA TGTGCCAGCAGTTTCCGCCCGACAATTATCTCCTACGAGCAGTACTTC. Using reference TRBV28 and TRBJ2-7 for the parts outside the CDR3, the full variable domain is DVKVTQSSRYLVKRTGEKVFLECVQDMDHENMFWYRQDPGLGLRLIYFSYDVKMKEKGDIPEGYSVSREKKERFSLILESASTNQTSMYLCASSFRPTIISYEQYFGPGTRLTVT.

The V and J genes are TRBV28 and TRBJ1-1; D remains ambiguous. The germline V gene has CDR1 MDHEN and CDR2 SYDVKM. V lost 2 bases to trimming and J lost 3 bases, with 13 bases between them. This CDR3 has 15 amino acids. The CDR3 sequence is CASSLLSRFYTEAFF. As DNA, the CDR3 is TGTGCCAGCAGTTTACTAAGCAGGTTCTACACTGAAGCTTTCTTT.

V gene TRBV13 combines with J gene TRBJ2-7, with 10 bases identical to TRBD2. There are 14 residues in the CDR3. With 8 bases clipped from V and 0 bases from J, the junction kept 4 bases outside the gene matches. CDR1 PRHDT and CDR2 FYEKMQ come from the germline V gene (reference sequence). The CDR3 sequence: CASRSGGTSYEQYF. The CDR3 DNA sequence: TGTGCCAGCCGTAGCGGGGGGACCTCCTACGAGCAGTACTTC.

The chain carries TRBV7-2 and TRBJ1-2; D not resolved. This CDR3 has 14 amino acids. Germline values: CDR1 SGHTA, CDR2 FQGNSA. Trimming cost V 7 bases and J 4 bases, with 16 bases left between them. CDR3 sequence: CASTVIVRSYGYTF. The CDR3 nucleotides are TGTGCCAGCACCGTCATTGTAAGGAGCTATGGCTACACCTTC.

The rearrangement joins TRBV4-1 to TRBJ2-5; TRBD2 agrees at 7 bases. The CDR3 has 15 amino acids. Germline CDR1 and CDR2: MGHRA and YSYEKL. Trimming at V came to 1 base and at J to 0 bases, leaving 2 bases not matched to a gene. CDR3 loop: CASSQVGGDQETQYF. CDR3 DNA: TGCGCCAGCAGCCAAGTGGGGGGGGACCAAGAGACCCAGTACTTC.

The rearrangement uses TRBV10-3 and TRBJ1-2; the D gene is possibly TRBD1 (6 bases). V lost 10 bases and J 0 bases, leaving 18 bases between the germline ends. CDR3 length: 15 residues. CDR1 and CDR2 from the germline V gene are ENHRY and SYGVKD. CDR3 DNA: TGTGCCACGAACGGGGGGGCAGGCGCTAACTATGGCTACACCTTC. Its protein product is CATNGGAGANYGYTF.

This clone was seen a few times. V is TRBV5-1 and J is TRBJ1-3; D is uncertain. The CDR3 length is 20 residues. Per germline, CDR1 SGHRS and CDR2 YFSETQ. Between the trimmed V and J ends, which lost 0 bases and 0 bases, there was a span of 22 bases. CDR3 region: CASSLGAGGPPRYSGNTIYF. The CDR3 DNA sequence: TGCGCCAGCAGCTTGGGGGCGGGTGGCCCCCCAAGATACTCTGGAAACACCATATATTTT.

This clone was counted only a few times. The genes are TRBV4-1 and TRBJ1-1, with D tentatively TRBD1 (6 bases). V was shortened by 0 bases and J by 1 base, with 6 bases between the two germline ends. CDR1 is MGHRA and CDR2 is YSYEKL in the germline V gene. The CDR3 has 14 amino acids. The CDR3 DNA sequence: TGCGCCAGCAGCCAAGACAGGGGGAACACTGAAGCTTTCTTT. It encodes CASSQDRGNTEAFF.

The rearrangement joins TRBV6-1 to TRBJ2-2; no definite D call. Trimming removed 4 bases from V and 2 bases from J, with 14 bases in between. From germline, CDR1 is MNHNS and CDR2 SASEGT. This CDR3 spans 16 amino acids. The CDR3 sequence: CASSAAGSFNTGELFF. In DNA, the CDR3 is TGTGCCAGCAGTGCTGCCGGGTCCTTCAACACCGGGGAGCTGTTTTTT.

V gene TRBV5-3 combines with J gene TRBJ2-7, with D possibly TRBD1 on 6 matching bases. TRBV5-3 is known as an ORF, though its function is uncertain. This CDR3 comprises 13 residues. V gave up 2 bases and J gave up 7 bases, with 13 bases separating them. The CDR3 here is CARSFWGLREQYF. CDR3 DNA: TGTGCCAGAAGCTTTTGGGGGCTTCGGGAGCAGTACTTC.

The V call is TRBV30, the J call TRBJ2-7; 8 bases align to TRBD2. Per the germline V gene, CDR1 is GTSNPN and CDR2 is SVGIG (reference sequence). The CDR3 sequence is 13 residues long. Losses at the gene ends were 4 bases for V and 6 bases for J; bases not matched to a gene: 8. CDR3 sequence reads: CAWTSGSVGEQYF. CDR3 bases: TGTGCCTGGACCAGCGGGAGCGTAGGCGAGCAGTACTTC.

This sequence joins TRBV2 and TRBJ1-1; 8 positions agree with TRBD1. This CDR3 is 13 amino acids long. Germline CDR1 reads SNHLY; CDR2 reads FYNNEI. The ends lost 4 bases at V and 5 bases at J; junction bases unmatched: 3. CDR3 coding DNA: TGTGCCAGCAGTGCACAGGGGGTTACTGAAGCTTTCTTT. The encoded protein is CASSAQGVTEAFF.

V is TRBV5-4 and J is TRBJ2-3; D remains ambiguous. The CDR3 is 13 amino acids. V dropped 4 bases and J dropped 1 base, with 7 bases sitting between them. Germline CDR1 reads SGHNT; CDR2 reads YYREEE (reference sequence). The DNA of the CDR3 is TGTGCCAGCAGCGAAACAGGCACAGATACGCAGTATTTT. Its protein product is CASSETGTDTQYF.

This clone has just one count. The chain links TRBV11-2 to TRBJ2-2; no definite D call. Germline lookup yields CDR1 SGHAT and CDR2 FQNNGV. The CDR3 runs to 15 residues. V was cut by 1 base and J by 5 bases, with 11 bases left in between. The CDR3 nucleotides read TGTGCCAGCAGCTTAGTCCTGCTTCGGACCGGGGAGCTGTTTTTT. Amino acid sequence: CASSLVLLRTGELFF.

The gene calls are TRBV28 and TRBJ1-1; 7 nucleotides agree with TRBD1. The CDR3 contains 15 residues. Germline values: CDR1 MDHEN, CDR2 SYDVKM. Trimming removed 5 bases from V and 6 bases from J; junction bases left unmatched: 12. The CDR3 nucleotides are TGTGCCAGCAGTCGCCTCCTGGGCAGGGGGGCTGAAGCTTTCTTT. This encodes CASSRLLGRGAEAFF.